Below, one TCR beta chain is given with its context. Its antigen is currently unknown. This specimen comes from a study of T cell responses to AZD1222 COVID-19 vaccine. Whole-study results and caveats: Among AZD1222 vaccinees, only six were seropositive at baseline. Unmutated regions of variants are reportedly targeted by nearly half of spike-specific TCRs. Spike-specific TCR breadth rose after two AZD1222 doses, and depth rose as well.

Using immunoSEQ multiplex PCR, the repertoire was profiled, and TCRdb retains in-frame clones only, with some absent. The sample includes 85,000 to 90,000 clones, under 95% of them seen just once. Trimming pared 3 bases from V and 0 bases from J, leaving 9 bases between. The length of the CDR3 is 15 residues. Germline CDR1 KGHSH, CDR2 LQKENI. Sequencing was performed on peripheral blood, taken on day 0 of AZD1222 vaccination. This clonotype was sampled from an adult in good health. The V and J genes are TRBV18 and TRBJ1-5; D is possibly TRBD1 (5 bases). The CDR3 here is CASSPGPFSNQPQHF. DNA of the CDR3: TGTGCCAGCTCACCGGGACCTTTTAGCAATCAGCCCCAGCATTTT. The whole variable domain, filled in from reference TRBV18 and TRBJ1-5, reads NAGVMQNPRHLVRRRGQEARLRCSPMKGHSHVYWYRQLPEEGLKFMVYLQKENIIDESGMPKERFSAEFPKEGPSILRIQQVVRGDSAAYFCASSPGPFSNQPQHFGDGTRLSIL.